This entry lists 5 T cell receptor beta chains sequenced from one sample in a study of T cells in Graves' hyperthyroidism and ophthalmopathy. Amplification of TCR beta CDR3 regions was performed using RNA transcripts as template. Researchers ran a first-round RT-PCR on the TCR CDR3 using the HTBI primer set. TCRdb passed the multiplex PCR reads through MiXCR, listing each CDR3 protein once. This sample has around 500,000 distinct CDR3 sequences, with 13% to 15% found just once. The sequencing sample was made of blood. The origin of the receptors is a young woman with Graves' hyperthyroidism.

The sample holds many counts of this clonotype. The chain employs TRBV3-1 and TRBJ2-5; D possibly corresponds to TRBD2 (5 bases). The CDR3 length is 17 residues. Germline assignment: CDR1 LGHDT and CDR2 YNNKEL (reference sequence). With 4 bases removed from V and 5 bases from J, the gap between germline ends came to 23 bases. This CDR3 is CASSPPWLSGEEETQYF. The CDR3 bases are TGTGCCAGCAGCCCCCCTTGGTTGAGCGGAGAAGAGGAGACCCAGTACTTC.

The chain uses TRBV6-1 and TRBJ1-1; TRBD1 matches 11 bases. In germline, CDR1 is MNHNS, CDR2 SASEGT. There are 15 residues in the CDR3. J gave up 4 bases and V 5 bases, and 6 bases lay outside the gene matches. In DNA, the CDR3 is TGTGCCAGCAGTACTCCGGGACAGGGGGGCACTGAAGCTTTCTTT. Translating gives CASSTPGQGGTEAFF.

The chain couples TRBV6-1 to TRBJ1-2; 8 positions agree with TRBD1. CDR1 and CDR2 from the germline V gene are MNHNS and SASEGT. J gave up 4 bases and V 1 base, and 11 bases lay outside the gene matches. The CDR3 sequence is 17 residues long. The CDR3 region has the DNA TGTGCCAGCAGTGAAGGGGCGGCAGGGGGCAGCTTCTATGGCTACACCTTC. Protein sequence: CASSEGAAGGSFYGYTF.

This clonotype was seen a handful of times. Its ends do not fully match the called genes, so a read error is possible. The chain links TRBV12-3 or TRBV12-4 to TRBJ2-6, with 8 bases fitting TRBD1. The length of the CDR3 is 16 residues. In DNA form, the CDR3 reads TGTGCCAGCAGTTCAGGGGGCCACTCTGGGGCCAACGTCCTGGCTTTC. Translation: CASSSGGHSGANVLAF.

This clonotype has only a few counts. The chain couples TRBV19 to TRBJ2-2, with 7 bases aligning to TRBD1. V trimming: 3 bases; J trimming: 6 bases; junction bases outside the gene matches: 7. The CDR3 consists of 15 residues. In germline, CDR1 is LNHDA, CDR2 SQIVND (reference sequence). As DNA, the CDR3 is TGTGCCAGTAGTATGGACAGGATCACGGCCGGGGAGCTGTTTTTT. Encoded protein: CASSMDRITAGELFF. Looking up the rest from reference TRBV19 and TRBJ2-2 gives the full variable domain: DGGITQSPKYLFRKEGQNVTLSCEQNLNHDAMYWYRQDPGQGLRLIYYSQIVNDFQKGDIAEGYSVSREKKESFPLTVTSAQKNPTAFYLCASSMDRITAGELFFGEGSRLTVL.